The entry that follows covers one T cell receptor beta chain sequence. The data were taken from a study of T cell responses to AZD1222 COVID-19 vaccine. The method was immunoSEQ multiplex PCR; TCRdb's version includes in-frame clones alone and lacks a portion of them. The sample lists approximately 220,000 clones; under 95% were seen once. The CDR3 covers 15 residues. The V end lost 0 bases, the J end lost 1 base, and 9 bases lay between the germline ends. Germline values: CDR1 SGHRS, CDR2 YFSETQ. The specimen was peripheral blood, collected on day 0 of MenACWY control vaccination. This receptor was taken from an adult in good health. The chain is built from TRBV5-1 and TRBJ2-3; D gene uncertain. The CDR3 loop is CASSLDGVGTDTQYF. The CDR3 DNA follows: TGCGCCAGCAGCTTGGATGGCGTTGGCACAGATACGCAGTATTTT.